Following are 32 T cell receptor beta chains from one sample sequenced in a study of T cell repertoires in cytomegalovirus infection. TCRdb reprocessed the reads via MiXCR and lists one record per CDR3 protein. The data hold about 130,000 distinct CDR3 sequences, with almost 9% observed a single time. Sequencing input: PBMCs. These receptors all stem from a human donor in good health (CMV status not recorded). Some clones in this sample may be carry-over from other donors' samples.

This clonotype appeared a single time. One end of the junction varies from germline; a read error may be responsible. The rearrangement links TRBV2 to TRBJ1-3; TRBD1 aligns across 8 bases. The CDR3 runs to 16 residues. Germline CDR1 is SNHLY and CDR2 is FYNNEI. The CDR3 coding sequence is TGTGCCAGCAGTCGGGACAGGCGTAGCTCTGGAGACACCATATATTTT. It translates to CASSRDRRSSGDTIYF.

This clonotype has a handful of counts. The chain carries TRBV4-1 and TRBJ1-1, with D perhaps TRBD1 (6 bases). The CDR3 loop spans 14 amino acids. Per germline, CDR1 MGHRA and CDR2 YSYEKL. V was trimmed by 1 base and J by 5 bases, leaving 11 bases between them. CDR3 loop: CASSQVGGKTEAFF. CDR3 DNA sequence: TGCGCCAGCAGCCAAGTGGGGGGCAAAACTGAAGCTTTCTTT.

This clonotype has just a few counts. The rearrangement joins TRBV2 to TRBJ2-3; 11 bases line up with TRBD2. CDR3 length: 16 residues. The J segment lost 3 bases and the V segment lost 6 bases, leaving 8 bases of the junction unmatched. The germline CDR1 and CDR2 sequences are SNHLY and FYNNEI. DNA of the CDR3: TGTGCCAGCAGCGGGGGGACTAGCGGACTGACAGATACGCAGTATTTT. Protein sequence: CASSGGTSGLTDTQYF.

V and J are TRBV2 and TRBJ2-3; TRBD2 is a possible D gene (5 bases). Germline CDR1 reads SNHLY; CDR2 reads FYNNEI. V gave up 6 bases and J gave up 2 bases, with 9 bases separating them. The CDR3 runs to 13 residues. The CDR3 loop reads CASRAEYTDTQYF. The CDR3 region has the DNA TGTGCCAGCAGAGCGGAATACACAGATACGCAGTATTTT.

Ten or more counts support this clonotype. The chain employs TRBV6-1 and TRBJ2-3, with D maybe TRBD2 (5 bases). The CDR3 length is 15 residues. The V end was cut by 7 bases, the J end by 0 bases, with 14 bases between. Germline CDR1 and CDR2: MNHNS and SASEGT. The CDR3 loop is CASTLSGGSTDTQYF. The CDR3 DNA sequence: TGTGCCAGCACTCTAAGCGGCGGCAGCACAGATACGCAGTATTTT.

At least ten counts were recorded for this clonotype. This sequence joins TRBV7-6 and TRBJ2-1, with 13 bases aligning to TRBD2. Germline V gene lookup returns CDR1 SGHVS and CDR2 FNYEAQ. This CDR3 region has 17 residues. The V segment lost 5 bases and the J segment 6 bases; nucleotides outside the gene matches: 10. The CDR3 coding sequence is TGTGCCAGCAGCGCCACTAGCGGGGGGGCCCGGAGCAATGAGCAGTTCTTC. It specifies CASSATSGGARSNEQFF.

This clonotype was seen repeatedly, ten times or more. The chain recombines TRBV12-3 or TRBV12-4 with TRBJ2-5; the D gene could be TRBD1 or TRBD2 (5 bases each). The length of the CDR3 is 16 residues. Trimming pared 5 bases from V and 9 bases from J, leaving 25 bases between. In DNA, the CDR3 is TGTGCCAGCAGTCTCGGGACGTATACCCCCAATGTCGCCCAGTACTTC. Translating it yields CASSLGTYTPNVAQYF.

As for this clonotype: An end of the junction differs from the germline gene, which may be a read error. V is TRBV5-6 and J is TRBJ1-4; 8 positions match TRBD1. The CDR3 runs 15 residues. Germline values: CDR1 SGHDT, CDR2 YYEEEE. The CDR3 nucleotides read TGTGCCAGCAGGAGGACAGGGAACACCAATGGAAAACTGTTTTTT. Translation: CASRRTGNTNGKLFF.

This clonotype was recorded at least ten times. V gene TRBV19 combines with J gene TRBJ2-2, with D perhaps matching TRBD1 (5 bases). The CDR3 totals 15 residues. V gave up 3 bases and J gave up 0 bases, with 8 bases separating them. CDR1 and CDR2 from the germline V gene are LNHDA and SQIVND (reference sequence). CDR3 in amino acids: CASSILTANTGELFF. Written as DNA, the CDR3 is TGTGCCAGTAGTATTTTGACAGCGAACACCGGGGAGCTGTTTTTT.

The chain links TRBV14 to TRBJ2-1; 8 positions match TRBD1. Germline CDR1 SGHDN, CDR2 FVKESK. Trimming removed 2 bases from V and 6 bases from J; junction bases left unmatched: 6. The CDR3 is 15 amino acids. The CDR3 reads CASSQRWTGRNEQFF. Here the CDR3 DNA reads TGTGCCAGCAGCCAACGTTGGACAGGGCGCAATGAGCAGTTCTTC.

This clonotype has ten or more counts. The chain carries TRBV25-1 and TRBJ1-6; weak D call: TRBD1 (5 bases). Trimming left V 0 bases short and J 10 bases short, with 13 bases between. In germline, CDR1 is MGHDK, CDR2 SYGVNS. This CDR3 has 15 amino acids. The CDR3 reads CASSEYIQGHSPLHF. CDR3 nucleotides: TGTGCCAGCAGTGAATATATCCAGGGCCACTCACCCCTCCACTTT.

The J gene is TRBJ2-3, the V gene TRBV28, with D hard to call. V gave up 4 bases and J gave up 6 bases, with 8 bases separating them. The germline V gene has CDR1 MDHEN and CDR2 SYDVKM. The CDR3 is 12 amino acids. DNA for the CDR3: TGTGCCAGCAGTTCGGGCCGGGATACGCAGTATTTT. Translating it yields CASSSGRDTQYF.

This clonotype was seen ten or more times. This CDR3 reads CASSSPIRQKPYEQYF. CDR3 in DNA: TGTGCCAGCAGTTCCCCTATCAGACAGAAACCCTACGAGCAGTACTTC. This chain uses TRBV27 with TRBJ2-7; perhaps TRBD1 as D (5 bases). The CDR3 extends over 16 amino acids. V was pared by 4 bases and J by 2 bases, with 18 bases between. The germline gives CDR1 MNHEY, CDR2 SMNVEV (reference sequence).

This clonotype was counted ten times or more. The rearrangement joins TRBV28 to TRBJ1-1; D is perhaps TRBD1 (5 bases). Germline loops: CDR1 MDHEN, CDR2 SYDVKM. With 2 bases removed from V and 7 bases from J, the gap between germline ends came to 11 bases. CDR3 length: 13 residues. The CDR3 sequence is CASSLLGGVEAFF. In DNA, the CDR3 is TGTGCCAGCAGTTTACTTGGGGGAGTTGAAGCTTTCTTT.

This chain connects TRBV7-3 to TRBJ2-2; 11 nucleotides agree with TRBD2. Germline assignment: CDR1 SGHTA and CDR2 FQGTGA. Trimming cost V 5 bases and J 4 bases; bases outside gene matches: 12. CDR3 length equals 18 residues. Written as DNA, the CDR3 is TGTGCCAGCAGCCTCATCGGGCTAGCGGGGGGAACCACCGGGGAGCTGTTTTTT. It translates to CASSLIGLAGGTTGELFF.

V usage is TRBV29-1 and J usage is TRBJ2-1; D call uncertain. Germline CDR1 SQVTM, CDR2 ANQGSEA. V lost 2 bases and J lost 5, with 10 bases in between. The CDR3 totals 13 residues. CDR3 DNA: TGCAGCGTTGAAATGATGTTCGACAATGAGCAGTTCTTC. Translation gives CSVEMMFDNEQFF.

This chain connects TRBV20-1 to TRBJ1-1, with unresolved D. The V gene lost 0 bases and the J gene lost 1 base, with 12 bases spanning the gap. Germline values: CDR1 DFQATT, CDR2 SNEGSKA (reference sequence). This CDR3 region has 15 residues. The CDR3 bases are TGCAGTGCTAGAGACTATTACCGTACGAACACTGAAGCTTTCTTT. It encodes CSARDYYRTNTEAFF.

There are many counts of this clonotype. The chain is built from TRBV5-1 and TRBJ2-3; D unresolved. Germline V gene data show CDR1 as SGHRS and CDR2 as YFSETQ. V was clipped by 3 bases and J by 5 bases, with 10 bases between them. This CDR3 is built from 13 residues. CDR3 region: CASSWNLRDTQYF. CDR3 bases: TGCGCCAGCAGCTGGAACCTAAGAGATACGCAGTATTTT.

The V and J genes are TRBV6-5 and TRBJ2-5; D assignment may be TRBD1 or TRBD2 (6 bases each). Germline lookup yields CDR1 MNHEY and CDR2 SVGAGI. The ends were cut back, 7 bases at V and 6 bases at J, with 21 bases in the middle. The CDR3 spans 15 residues. CDR3 loop: CASTEPGGGWKTQYF. The CDR3 bases are TGTGCCAGCACCGAACCCGGGGGCGGATGGAAGACCCAGTACTTC.

This clonotype was seen ten or more times. This chain uses TRBV7-2 with TRBJ1-5; D ambiguous. Germline loops: CDR1 SGHTA, CDR2 FQGNSA. Trimming cost V 1 base and J 4 bases, with 14 bases left between them. This CDR3 comprises 16 residues. CDR3 region: CASSLGPVGWNQPQHF. CDR3 sequence (DNA): TGTGCCAGCAGCTTAGGTCCAGTGGGATGGAATCAGCCCCAGCATTTT.

This clonotype was observed many times. V gene TRBV7-9 combines with J gene TRBJ2-7; D is perhaps TRBD2 (6 bases). The CDR3 sequence is 12 residues long. CDR1 SEHNR and CDR2 FQNEAQ come from the germline V gene (reference sequence). V lost 6 bases, J lost 7 bases, and 13 bases lay in between. In DNA form, the CDR3 reads TGTGCCAGCAGTCTACGGGACTCGGAGCAGTACTTC. Protein: CASSLRDSEQYF.

This clonotype was seen more than once but under ten times. The chain combines TRBV2 with TRBJ2-1, with 10 nucleotides matching TRBD2. The CDR3 runs to 13 residues. The V gene's germline CDR1 is SNHLY and CDR2 FYNNEI. Losses at the gene ends were 7 bases for V and 14 bases for J; bases not matched to a gene: 11. In DNA form, the CDR3 reads TGTGCCAGCACACTAGCGGGGAAGGAAGTTAAGTTCTTC. It translates to CASTLAGKEVKFF. The variable domain in full, completed from reference TRBV2 and TRBJ2-1, reads EPEVTQTPSHQVTQMGQEVILRCVPISNHLYFYWYRQILGQKVEFLVSFYNNEISEKSEIFDDQFSVERPDGSNFTLKIRSTKLEDSAMYFCASTLAGKEVKFFGPGTRLTVL.

This clonotype has a count of ten or more. The CDR3 region has the DNA TGTGCCATCAGTGATTATCAGGTCCCCTATGGCTACACCTTC. Protein sequence: CAISDYQVPYGYTF. The J gene is TRBJ1-2, the V gene TRBV10-3; D is ambiguous. This CDR3 region has 14 residues. The germline V and J ends were trimmed by 3 bases and 4 bases, with 12 bases remaining between them. In germline, CDR1 is ENHRY, CDR2 SYGVKD.

The chain is built from TRBV19 and TRBJ2-2, with D perhaps TRBD2 (5 bases). V dropped 7 bases and J dropped 2 bases, with 14 bases sitting between them. This CDR3 has 15 residues. Looked up from germline, CDR1 is LNHDA and CDR2 is SQIVND (reference sequence). CDR3: CASIGNSPNTGELFF. The CDR3 nucleotides are TGTGCCAGTATCGGGAACAGCCCCAACACCGGGGAGCTGTTTTTT.

The sample holds many counts of this clonotype. This chain links TRBV7-8 with TRBJ2-7; 9 nucleotides line up with TRBD1. CDR1 is SGHVS and CDR2 is FQNEAQ in the germline V gene. After removal of 5 bases from V and 2 bases from J, the junction contained 4 bases not matched to a gene. CDR3 size: 14 residues. The DNA for the CDR3 is TGTGCCAGCAGCACGCGGACAGGGGCCTACGAGCAGTACTTC. Encoded protein: CASSTRTGAYEQYF.

In its sample, this clonotype was seen many times. The V call is TRBV7-2, the J call TRBJ1-2; 9 positions agree with TRBD1. In germline, CDR1 is SGHTA, CDR2 FQGNSA. The V segment lost 1 base and the J segment 8 bases; nucleotides outside the gene matches: 5. The CDR3 runs 14 residues. CDR3 residues: CASSLVQGAWGYTF. The CDR3 DNA sequence: TGTGCCAGCAGCTTAGTACAGGGGGCATGGGGCTACACCTTC.

This clonotype was detected ten times or more. The rearrangement uses TRBV14 and TRBJ1-2; TRBD1 matches 10 bases. Germline V gene data show CDR1 as SGHDN and CDR2 as FVKESK. The CDR3 runs to 15 residues. Germline trimming cut 1 base from V and 4 bases from J; bases unmatched to any gene: 3. CDR3 sequence (DNA): TGTGCCAGCAGCCAAGGGACAGGGGGTTTCTATGGCTACACCTTC. Translation: CASSQGTGGFYGYTF. The full variable domain, rest sourced from reference TRBV14 and TRBJ1-2, is EAGVTQFPSHSVIEKGQTVTLRCDPISGHDNLYWYRRVMGKEIKFLLHFVKESKQDESGMPNNRFLAERTGGTYSTLKVQPAELEDSGVYFCASSQGTGGFYGYTFGSGTRLTVV.

The table lists this clonotype with many counts. J is TRBJ2-1 and V is TRBV2, with 7 bases that match TRBD1. Germline CDR1 and CDR2: SNHLY and FYNNEI. The CDR3 spans 18 residues. Trimming removed 5 bases from V and 0 bases from J; junction bases left unmatched: 13. The CDR3 bases are TGTGCCAGCAGTTCAGTACTACAGGGGCAAAGCTCCTACAATGAGCAGTTCTTC. The encoded protein is CASSSVLQGQSSYNEQFF.

This clonotype was counted only a few times. The chain is built from TRBV20-1 and TRBJ1-3; D gene uncertain. There are 14 residues in the CDR3. V shed 0 bases and J shed 0 bases, with 6 bases lying between them. Per germline, CDR1 DFQATT and CDR2 SNEGSKA (reference sequence). The CDR3 reads CSARDRISGNTIYF. In DNA, the CDR3 is TGCAGTGCTAGAGACAGGATCTCTGGAAACACCATATATTTT.

The table lists this clonotype with many counts. The gene calls are TRBV12-3 or TRBV12-4 and TRBJ1-1, with D hard to call. Trimming left V 7 bases short and J 0 bases short, with 6 bases between. This CDR3 has 12 residues. CDR3 DNA sequence: TGTGCCAGCACCCTATTGAACACTGAAGCTTTCTTT. As protein: CASTLLNTEAFF.

A few counts support this clonotype. This sequence joins TRBV20-1 and TRBJ2-3; D gene ambiguous. Germline assignment: CDR1 DFQATT and CDR2 SNEGSKA (reference sequence). The CDR3 is 11 amino acids. V was shortened by 2 bases and J by 6 bases, with 6 bases between the two germline ends. The DNA of the CDR3 is TGCAGTGCTAGATCTGAGGATACGCAGTATTTT. This sequence encodes CSARSEDTQYF.

This clonotype was observed at least ten times. The chain has TRBV7-9 and TRBJ1-2; perhaps TRBD1 as D (5 bases). There are 11 residues in the CDR3. V lost 5 bases to trimming and J lost 8 bases, with 9 bases between them. The germline gives CDR1 SEHNR, CDR2 FQNEAQ (reference sequence). The CDR3 is CASSPGFGYTF. In nucleotides, the CDR3 is TGTGCCAGCAGCCCAGGGTTCGGCTACACCTTC.